This TCR beta chain is from a study of post-analysis software for immune sequencing data. Findings and caveats of the study: About 5 TRBV segments, including TRBV5-6, TRBV5-1 and TRBV20-1, were more frequent in patients than controls. Normalized Chao1 diversity was significantly lower in multiple sclerosis patients than in controls.

Unique molecular identifiers tagged the TCR beta cDNA libraries. Input amounts of roughly 0.85 to 10 million T cells were used. These gave 500,000 or so cDNA molecules, so each molecule approximated one T cell. TCRdb analysed the PCR reads with MiXCR anew, one entry per CDR3 protein. Seen here are 700,000 to 800,000 distinct CDR3 sequences, 25% to 30% observed once, and the top ten hold more than 0.55%. This clonotype came up a few times. As yet, its antigen is unknown. Germline V lookup: CDR1 SNHLY, CDR2 FYNNEI. The CDR3 has 15 amino acids. V lost 6 bases to trimming and J lost 8 bases; unmatched junction nucleotides: 13.

The sample taken for sequencing was blood. The source is a girl between 5 and 17 years old with multiple sclerosis. The gene calls are TRBV2 and TRBJ2-7; 10 bases line up with TRBD1. CDR3 nucleotides: TGTGCCAGCAGAAATCCGGGACAGGGGTCTTGCAAGCAGTACTTC. Its translation: CASRNPGQGSCKQYF.